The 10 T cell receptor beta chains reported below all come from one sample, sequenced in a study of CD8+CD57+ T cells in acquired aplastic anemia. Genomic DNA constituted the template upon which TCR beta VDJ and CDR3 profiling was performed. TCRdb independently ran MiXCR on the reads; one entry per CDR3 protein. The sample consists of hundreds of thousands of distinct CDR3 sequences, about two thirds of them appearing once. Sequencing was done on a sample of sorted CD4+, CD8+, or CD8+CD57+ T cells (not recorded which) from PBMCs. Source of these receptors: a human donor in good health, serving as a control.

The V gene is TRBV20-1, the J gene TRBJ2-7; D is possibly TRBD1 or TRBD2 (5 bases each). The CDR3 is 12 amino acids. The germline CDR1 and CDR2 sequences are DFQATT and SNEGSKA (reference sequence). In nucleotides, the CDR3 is TGCAGCTCGACGAGGTCGGGACACGAGCAGTACTTC. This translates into CSSTRSGHEQYF.

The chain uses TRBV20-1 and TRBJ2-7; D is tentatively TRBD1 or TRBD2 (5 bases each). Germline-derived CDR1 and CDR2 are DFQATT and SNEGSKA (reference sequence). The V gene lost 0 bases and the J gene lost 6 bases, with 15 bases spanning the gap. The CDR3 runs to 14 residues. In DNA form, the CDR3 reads TGCAGTGCTAGAGACCCCGCCCCGGGACGCGAGCAGTACTTC. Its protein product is CSARDPAPGREQYF.

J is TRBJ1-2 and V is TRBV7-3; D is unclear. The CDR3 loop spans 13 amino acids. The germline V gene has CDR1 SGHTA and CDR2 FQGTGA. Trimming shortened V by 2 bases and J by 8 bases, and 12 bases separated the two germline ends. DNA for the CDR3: TGTGCCAGCAGCTTAGTTGTTAAGGTAGGCTACACCTTC. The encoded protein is CASSLVVKVGYTF.

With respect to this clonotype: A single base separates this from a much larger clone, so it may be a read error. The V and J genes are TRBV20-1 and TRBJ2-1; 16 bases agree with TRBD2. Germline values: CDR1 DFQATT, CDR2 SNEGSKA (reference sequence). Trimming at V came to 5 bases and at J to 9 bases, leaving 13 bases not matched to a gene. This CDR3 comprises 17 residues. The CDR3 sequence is CSAFSGTSGGAPSEQFF. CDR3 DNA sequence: TGCAGTGCTTTTTCCGGGACTAGCGGGGGGGCCCCCAGTGAGCAGTTCTTC.

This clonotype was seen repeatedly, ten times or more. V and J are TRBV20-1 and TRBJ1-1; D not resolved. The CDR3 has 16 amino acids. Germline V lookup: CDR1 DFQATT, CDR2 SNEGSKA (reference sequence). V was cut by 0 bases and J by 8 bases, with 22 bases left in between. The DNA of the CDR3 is TGCAGTGCTAGAGATCGCGGGCTTCCCGCCCGAGGGGAAGCTTTCTTT. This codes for CSARDRGLPARGEAFF.

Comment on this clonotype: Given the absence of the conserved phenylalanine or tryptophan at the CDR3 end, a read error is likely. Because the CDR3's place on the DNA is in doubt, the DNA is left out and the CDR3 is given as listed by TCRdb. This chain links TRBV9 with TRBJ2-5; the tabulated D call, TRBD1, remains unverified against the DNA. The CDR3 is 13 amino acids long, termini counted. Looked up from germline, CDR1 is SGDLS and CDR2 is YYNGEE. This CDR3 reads CASSGAAGATTDI.

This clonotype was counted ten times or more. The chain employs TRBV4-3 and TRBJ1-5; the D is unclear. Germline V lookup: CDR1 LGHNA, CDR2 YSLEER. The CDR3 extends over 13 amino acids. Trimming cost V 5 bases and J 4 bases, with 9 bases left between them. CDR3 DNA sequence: TGCGCCAGCAGCGCTTACTGGAATCAGCCCCAGCATTTT. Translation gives CASSAYWNQPQHF.

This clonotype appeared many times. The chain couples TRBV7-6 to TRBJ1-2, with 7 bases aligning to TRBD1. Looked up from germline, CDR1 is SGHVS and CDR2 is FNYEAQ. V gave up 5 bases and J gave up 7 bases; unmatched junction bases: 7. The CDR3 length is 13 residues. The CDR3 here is CASSPRQGRGYTF. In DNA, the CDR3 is TGTGCCAGCAGCCCAAGACAGGGCCGTGGCTACACCTTC.

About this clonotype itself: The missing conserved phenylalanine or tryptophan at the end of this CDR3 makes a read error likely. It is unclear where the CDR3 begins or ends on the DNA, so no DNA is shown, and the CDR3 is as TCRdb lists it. CDR3: CASGSGAGDHEQY. The chain has TRBV7-2 and TRBJ2-3; the table's D call, TRBD1, has no DNA check behind it. The CDR3 is made up of 13 amino acids, end residues included. Germline V gene lookup returns CDR1 SGHTA and CDR2 FQGNSA.

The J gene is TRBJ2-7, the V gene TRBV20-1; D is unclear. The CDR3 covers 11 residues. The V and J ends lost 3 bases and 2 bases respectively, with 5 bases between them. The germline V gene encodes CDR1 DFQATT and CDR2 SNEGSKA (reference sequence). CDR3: CSASRTYEQYF. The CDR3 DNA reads TGCAGTGCTAGTCGCACCTACGAGCAGTACTTC.